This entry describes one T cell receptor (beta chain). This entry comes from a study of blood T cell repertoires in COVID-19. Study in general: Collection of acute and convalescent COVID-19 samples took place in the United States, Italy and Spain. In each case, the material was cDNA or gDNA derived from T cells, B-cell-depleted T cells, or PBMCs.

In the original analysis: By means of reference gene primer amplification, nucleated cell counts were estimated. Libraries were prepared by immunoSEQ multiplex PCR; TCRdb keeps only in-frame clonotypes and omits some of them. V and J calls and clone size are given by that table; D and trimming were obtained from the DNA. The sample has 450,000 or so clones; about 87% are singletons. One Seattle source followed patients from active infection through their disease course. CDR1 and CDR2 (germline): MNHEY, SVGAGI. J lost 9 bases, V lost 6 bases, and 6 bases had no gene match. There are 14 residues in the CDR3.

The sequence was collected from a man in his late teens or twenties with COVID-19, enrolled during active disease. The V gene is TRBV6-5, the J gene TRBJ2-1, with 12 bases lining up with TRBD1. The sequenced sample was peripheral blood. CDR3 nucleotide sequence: TGTGCCAGCAGCCGGGACAGGGGGCGATTTGAGCAGTTCTTC. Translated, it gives CASSRDRGRFEQFF.